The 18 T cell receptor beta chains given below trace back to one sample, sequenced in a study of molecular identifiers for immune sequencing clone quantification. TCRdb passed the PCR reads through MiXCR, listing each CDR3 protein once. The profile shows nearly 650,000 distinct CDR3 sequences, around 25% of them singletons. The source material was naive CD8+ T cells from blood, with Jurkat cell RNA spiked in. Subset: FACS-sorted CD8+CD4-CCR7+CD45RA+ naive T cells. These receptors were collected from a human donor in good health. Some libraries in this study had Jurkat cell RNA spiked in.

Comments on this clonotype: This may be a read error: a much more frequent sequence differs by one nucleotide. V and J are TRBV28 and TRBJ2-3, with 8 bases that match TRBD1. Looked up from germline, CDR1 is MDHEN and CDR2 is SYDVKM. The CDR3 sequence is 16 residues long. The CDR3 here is CTSRELGQGSTDTQYF. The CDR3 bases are TGTACCAGCAGGGAGCTAGGACAGGGCAGCACAGATACGCAGTATTTT. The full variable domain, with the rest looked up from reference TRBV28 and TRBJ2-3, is DVKVTQSSRYLVKRTGEKVFLECVQDMDHENMFWYRQDPGLGLRLIYFSYDVKMKEKGDIPEGYSVSREKKERFSLILESASTNQTSMYLCTSRELGQGSTDTQYFGPGTRLTVL.

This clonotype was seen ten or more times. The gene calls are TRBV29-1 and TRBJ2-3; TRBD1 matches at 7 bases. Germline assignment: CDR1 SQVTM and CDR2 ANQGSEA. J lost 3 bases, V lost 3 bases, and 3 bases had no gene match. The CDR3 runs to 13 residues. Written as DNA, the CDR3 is TGCAGCGTTGAGATACAGGGGACAGATACGCAGTATTTT. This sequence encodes CSVEIQGTDTQYF.

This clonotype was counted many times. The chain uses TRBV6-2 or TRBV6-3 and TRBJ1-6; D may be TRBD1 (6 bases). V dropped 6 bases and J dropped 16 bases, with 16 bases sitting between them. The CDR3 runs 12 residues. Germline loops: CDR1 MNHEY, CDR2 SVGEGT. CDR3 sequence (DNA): TGTGCCAGCAGGACGACAGGTCCTCTGCTCCACTTT. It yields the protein CASRTTGPLLHF.

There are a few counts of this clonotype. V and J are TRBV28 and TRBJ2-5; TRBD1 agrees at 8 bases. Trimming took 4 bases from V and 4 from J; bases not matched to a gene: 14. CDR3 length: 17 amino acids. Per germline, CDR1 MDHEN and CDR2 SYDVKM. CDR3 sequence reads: CASSCLTPSGTGETQYF. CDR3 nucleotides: TGTGCCAGCAGTTGTCTTACTCCCTCCGGGACAGGAGAGACCCAGTACTTC.

CDR3 in amino acids: CASSSGGPENTEAFF. CDR3 DNA: TGTGCCAGCAGTTCAGGGGGCCCAGAGAACACTGAAGCTTTCTTT. The chain combines TRBV27 with TRBJ1-1; 8 nucleotides agree with TRBD1. The junction had 5 bases not matched to a gene; V was cut back by 4 bases and J by 1 base. Germline CDR1 and CDR2: MNHEY and SMNVEV (reference sequence). The CDR3 has 15 amino acids.

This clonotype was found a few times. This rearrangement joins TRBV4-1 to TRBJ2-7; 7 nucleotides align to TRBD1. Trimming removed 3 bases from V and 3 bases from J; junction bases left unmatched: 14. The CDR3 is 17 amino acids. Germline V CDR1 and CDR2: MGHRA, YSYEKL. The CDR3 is CASSQEVSTGIIYEQYF. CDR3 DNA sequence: TGCGCCAGCAGCCAGGAAGTTTCGACAGGGATAATCTACGAGCAGTACTTC.

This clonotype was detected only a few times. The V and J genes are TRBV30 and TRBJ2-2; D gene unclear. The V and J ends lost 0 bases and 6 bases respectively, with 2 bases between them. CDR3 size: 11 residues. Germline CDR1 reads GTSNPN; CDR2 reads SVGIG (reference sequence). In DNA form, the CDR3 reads TGTGCCTGGAGTGTAGCCGGGGAGCTGTTTTTT. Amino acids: CAWSVAGELFF. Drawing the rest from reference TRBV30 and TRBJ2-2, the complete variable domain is SQTIHQWPATLVQPVGSPLSLECTVEGTSNPNLYWYRQAAGRGLQLLFYSVGIGQISSEVPQNLSASRPQDRQFILSSKKLLLSDSGFYLCAWSVAGELFFGEGSRLTVL.

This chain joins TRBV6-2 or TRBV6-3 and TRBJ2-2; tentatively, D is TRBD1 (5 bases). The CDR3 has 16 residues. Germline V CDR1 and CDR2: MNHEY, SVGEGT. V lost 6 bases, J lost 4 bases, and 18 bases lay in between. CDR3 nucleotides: TGTGCCAGCAGCCCTCCGAACTGGGGCTCCACCGGGGAGCTGTTTTTT. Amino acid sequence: CASSPPNWGSTGELFF.

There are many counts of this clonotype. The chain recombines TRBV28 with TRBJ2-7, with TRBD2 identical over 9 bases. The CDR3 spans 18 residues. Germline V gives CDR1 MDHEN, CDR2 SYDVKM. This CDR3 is CGVSQGRRLSGRGYEQYF. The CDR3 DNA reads TGTGGGGTATCGCAGGGGCGGCGGCTTAGCGGGAGAGGGTACGAGCAGTACTTC.

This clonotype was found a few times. In DNA form, the CDR3 reads TGTGCCTGGAGTTCGCGGGTACCCATCGATGAGCAGTTCTTC. Its translation: CAWSSRVPIDEQFF. The gene calls are TRBV30 and TRBJ2-1; D is possibly TRBD2 (5 bases). CDR1 is GTSNPN, CDR2 SVGIG, per germline (reference sequence). The CDR3 length is 14 residues. V dropped 2 bases and J dropped 8 bases, with 16 bases sitting between them.

Here the CDR3 reads CASSIIGTDKDTQYF. CDR3 nucleotide sequence: TGTGCCAGTAGTATCATCGGCACGGATAAAGATACGCAGTATTTT. This rearrangement joins TRBV19 to TRBJ2-3; D remains unclear. This CDR3 contains 15 residues. Between the trimmed V and J ends, which lost 3 bases and 5 bases, there was a span of 15 bases. Germline V gene lookup returns CDR1 LNHDA and CDR2 SQIVND (reference sequence).

The CDR3 reads CASSDPWGYNEQFF. The CDR3 DNA reads as TGTGCCAGCAGCGACCCCTGGGGCTACAATGAGCAGTTCTTC. The J gene is TRBJ2-1, the V gene TRBV6-2 or TRBV6-3; D gene ambiguous. The CDR3 runs 14 residues. Trimming left V 6 bases short and J 3 bases short, with 12 bases between. Germline V gene lookup returns CDR1 MNHEY and CDR2 SVGEGT.

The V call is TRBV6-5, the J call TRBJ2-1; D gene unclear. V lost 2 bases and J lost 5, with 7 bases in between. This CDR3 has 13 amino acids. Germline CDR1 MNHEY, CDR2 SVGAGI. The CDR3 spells CASSYHQNNEQFF. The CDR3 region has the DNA TGTGCCAGCAGTTACCACCAAAACAATGAGCAGTTCTTC.

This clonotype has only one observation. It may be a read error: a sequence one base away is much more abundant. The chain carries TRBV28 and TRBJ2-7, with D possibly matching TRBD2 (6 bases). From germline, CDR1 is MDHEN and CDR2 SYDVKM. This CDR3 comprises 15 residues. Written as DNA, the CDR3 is TGTGCCAGCAGTTTTCGGGGGTCCCGCTCCTACGAGCAGTGCTTC. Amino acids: CASSFRGSRSYEQCF.

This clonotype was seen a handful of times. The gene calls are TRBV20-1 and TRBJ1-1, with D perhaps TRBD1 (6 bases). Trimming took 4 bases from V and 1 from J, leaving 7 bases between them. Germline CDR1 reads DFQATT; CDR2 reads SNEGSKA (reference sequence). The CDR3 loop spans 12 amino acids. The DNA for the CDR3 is TGCAGTGCTACGGACAGGAACACTGAAGCTTTCTTT. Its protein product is CSATDRNTEAFF.

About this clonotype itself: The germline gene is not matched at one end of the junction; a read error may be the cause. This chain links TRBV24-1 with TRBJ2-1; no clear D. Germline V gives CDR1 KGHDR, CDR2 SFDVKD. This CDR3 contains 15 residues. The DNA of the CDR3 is TGTGCCACCAGTGATTTGCCCTCGATGGTGGATGAGCGGTTCTTC. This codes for CATSDLPSMVDERFF.

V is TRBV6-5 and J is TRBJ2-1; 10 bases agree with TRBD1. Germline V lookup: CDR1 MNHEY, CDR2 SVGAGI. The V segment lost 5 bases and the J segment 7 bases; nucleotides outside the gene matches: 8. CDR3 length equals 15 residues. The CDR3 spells CASSQGTGVRNEQFF. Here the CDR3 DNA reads TGTGCCAGCAGTCAGGGGACAGGGGTTAGGAATGAGCAGTTCTTC.

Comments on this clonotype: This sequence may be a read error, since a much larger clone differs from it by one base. Here the CDR3 DNA reads TGTGCCAGCAGTTCCCTTGGGGCCCCTGGAAACACCACATATTTT. Amino acid sequence: CASSSLGAPGNTTYF. J is TRBJ1-3 and V is TRBV12-3 or TRBV12-4, with D perhaps TRBD1 (5 bases). This CDR3 is built from 15 residues.